The sequence of this TCR beta chain was determined in a study of blood T cell repertoires in COVID-19. About the study: Both acute and convalescent COVID-19 samples were obtained from the United States, Italy and Spain. PBMCs, B-cell-depleted T cells, or T cells provided the cDNA or gDNA that made up the material.

The CDR3 is 14 amino acids. V was clipped by 8 bases and J by 5 bases; unmatched bases: 11. The germline V gene has CDR1 MDHEN and CDR2 SYDVKM. Per the authors' pipeline: Reference gene primer amplification gave estimated nucleated cell counts. The data were produced by immunoSEQ multiplex PCR, yet TCRdb's version contains in-frame clones alone and is incomplete. The V and J calls and clone size were taken over from that table, and D and trimming were inferred from the DNA. The repertoire includes 20,000 or so clones, approximately 83% of them detected once, and about 6% sits in the top ten. The chain uses TRBV28 and TRBJ2-5; 7 positions match TRBD2. This TCR came from a human donor in a cohort sampled during active COVID-19. Material for sequencing was peripheral blood. CDR3 sequence: CASALWRESETQYF. DNA for the CDR3: TGTGCCAGCGCCCTTTGGCGGGAGTCTGAGACCCAGTACTTC.